Listed here are 12 T cell receptor beta chains from one sample, sequenced in a study of T cells in tuberculosis. The table came from immunoSEQ multiplex PCR; TCRdb's copy has only in-frame clones and leaves some out. Of some 34,000 clones in the sample, 97% are singletons; the top ten hold approximately 6.2%. Sequencing was done on a sample of PBMCs. The receptors shown here come from a donor between 10 and 35 years old with latent tuberculosis or without tuberculosis infection.

The chain employs TRBV28 and TRBJ2-3; possibly TRBD2 for D (5 bases). Germline V gene sequence: CDR1 MDHEN, CDR2 SYDVKM. V was trimmed by 4 bases and J by 7 bases, leaving 15 bases between them. This CDR3 has 14 residues. Here the CDR3 reads CASSSQKREHTQYF. The CDR3 DNA is TGTGCCAGCAGTTCCCAGAAGAGGGAACATACGCAGTATTTT.

The V gene is TRBV4-2, the J gene TRBJ1-1, with D possibly being TRBD1 (6 bases). This CDR3 is built from 16 residues. Per germline, CDR1 LGHNA and CDR2 YNFKEQ. V was cut by 0 bases and J by 3 bases, with 14 bases left in between. CDR3 coding DNA: TGTGCCAGCAGCCAAGAACATGAGGGGGAAGACACTGAAGCTTTCTTT. This encodes CASSQEHEGEDTEAFF.

This chain joins TRBV5-1 and TRBJ1-3; weak D call: TRBD1 (5 bases). This CDR3 contains 15 residues. Germline loops: CDR1 SGHRS, CDR2 YFSETQ. Trimming removed 2 bases at V and 4 bases at J, with 13 bases between. CDR3 protein: CASSFAGSEGNTIYF. The CDR3 DNA sequence: TGCGCCAGCAGCTTTGCAGGGTCGGAAGGAAACACCATATATTTT.

The rearrangement joins TRBV5-1 to TRBJ2-3; maybe TRBD2 (5 bases). This CDR3 is built from 14 residues. Germline V gene sequence: CDR1 SGHRS, CDR2 YFSETQ. V dropped 0 bases and J dropped 4 bases, with 9 bases sitting between them. CDR3 in amino acids: CASSLAPGADTQYF. CDR3 nucleotide sequence: TGCGCCAGCAGCTTGGCTCCCGGGGCAGATACGCAGTATTTT.

The rearrangement uses TRBV7-8 and TRBJ2-1, with 10 bases matching TRBD2. V dropped 2 bases and J dropped 6; count of bases not matched to a gene: 10. Germline V lookup: CDR1 SGHVS, CDR2 FQNEAQ. The CDR3 contains 17 residues. Here the CDR3 reads CASSLKSSGGGINEQFF. The CDR3 nucleotides read TGTGCCAGCAGCTTAAAGTCCAGCGGGGGGGGCATCAATGAGCAGTTCTTC.

V gene TRBV19 combines with J gene TRBJ1-5; 10 bases line up with TRBD1. Looked up from germline, CDR1 is LNHDA and CDR2 is SQIVND (reference sequence). The CDR3 sequence is 14 residues long. The CDR3 DNA sequence: TGTGCAGCGGGACAGGGGCGTCCCAATCAGCCCCAGCATTTT. Protein sequence: CAAGQGRPNQPQHF. The full variable domain, its missing parts supplied by reference TRBV19 and TRBJ1-5, is DGGITQSPKYLFRKEGQNVTLSCEQNLNHDAMYWYRQDPGQGLRLIYYSQIVNDFQKGDIAEGYSVSREKKESFPLTVTSAQKNPTAFYLCAAGQGRPNQPQHFGDGTRLSIL.

The chain carries TRBV29-1 and TRBJ1-1; D is ambiguous. Germline CDR1 SQVTM, CDR2 ANQGSEA. The CDR3 has 12 amino acids. V was cut by 6 bases and J by 6 bases, with 14 bases left in between. CDR3 sequence (DNA): TGCAGCGTCACCTTACTACCCGCTGAAGCTTTCTTT. This translates into CSVTLLPAEAFF.

DNA of the CDR3: TGCGCCAGCAGCTTGACATCCCCCGATACGCAGTATTTT. It is translated as CASSLTSPDTQYF. The chain employs TRBV5-1 and TRBJ2-3; D is undetermined. The germline V and J ends were trimmed by 1 base and 6 bases, with 9 bases remaining between them. This CDR3 spans 13 amino acids. Germline lookup yields CDR1 SGHRS and CDR2 YFSETQ.

The chain employs TRBV7-9 and TRBJ1-4; D gene unclear. There are 13 residues in the CDR3. V was shortened by 8 bases and J by 10 bases, with 17 bases between the two germline ends. CDR1 is SEHNR, CDR2 FQNEAQ, per germline (reference sequence). The CDR3 region is CASLGRAPGKLFF. The CDR3, as DNA: TGTGCCAGCCTAGGGCGGGCCCCTGGAAAACTGTTTTTT.

The chain joins TRBV5-1 to TRBJ1-1, with D unresolved. The V end lost 0 bases, the J end lost 1 base, and 19 bases lay between the germline ends. The V gene's germline CDR1 is SGHRS and CDR2 YFSETQ. CDR3 length: 18 amino acids. The CDR3 region is CASSLASGGVQRNTEAFF. The CDR3 DNA sequence: TGCGCCAGCAGCTTGGCCTCCGGCGGGGTCCAGCGGAACACTGAAGCTTTCTTT. The full variable domain, in which reference TRBV5-1 and TRBJ1-1 provide the parts outside the CDR3, is KAGVTQTPRYLIKTRGQQVTLSCSPISGHRSVSWYQQTPGQGLQFLFEYFSETQRNKGNFPGRFSGRQFSNSRSEMNVSTLELGDSALYLCASSLASGGVQRNTEAFFGQGTRLTVV.

V and J are TRBV6-6 and TRBJ1-1; D unclear. Trimming took off 6 bases at V and 1 base at J, with 15 bases between the two ends. Germline CDR1 is MNHNY and CDR2 is SVGAGI (reference sequence). The CDR3 loop spans 15 amino acids. The CDR3 region has the DNA TGTGCCAGCAGCCTAGGTGGAGGTCGGAACACTGAAGCTTTCTTT. Translated: CASSLGGGRNTEAFF.

This chain uses TRBV2 with TRBJ2-3; 9 bases align to TRBD2. J lost 3 bases, V lost 9 bases, and 13 bases had no gene match. The CDR3 covers 16 residues. Per the germline V gene, CDR1 is SNHLY and CDR2 is FYNNEI. CDR3: CASRGAGGPRTDTQYF. DNA for the CDR3: TGTGCCAGTAGGGGAGCGGGGGGACCGAGGACAGATACGCAGTATTTT.